Shown below are 14 T cell receptor beta chains from a single sample sequenced in a study of T cell repertoires in aging, cancer and after chemotherapy. The template was genomic DNA from peripheral blood, not RNA. Multiplex touch-down PCR with TRB-A/B primers amplified rearranged V-D-J TRB sequences. TCRdb ran MiXCR on the multiplex PCR reads and lists one entry per CDR3 protein. In the table there are roughly 6,300 distinct CDR3 sequences, about 29% of which are singletons. What was sequenced was blood. Receptors originate from a human donor with a blood cancer. The donor label of this sample is uncertain.

There are a few counts of this clonotype. The gene calls are TRBV18 and TRBJ1-1; D ambiguous. The CDR3 runs 14 residues. V lost 2 bases and J 4 bases, leaving 11 bases between the germline ends. Germline V gene data show CDR1 as KGHSH and CDR2 as LQKENI. In nucleotides, the CDR3 is TGTGCCAGCTCACCATGGGGTGACGGCACTGAAGCTTTCTTT. This encodes CASSPWGDGTEAFF.

This clonotype was picked up a small number of times. DNA of the CDR3: TGTGCCAGCAGCTTAGCGGGGGGGGACTTAGATACGCAGTATTTT. Translated, it gives CASSLAGGDLDTQYF. The chain combines TRBV11-1 with TRBJ2-3, with 7 nucleotides matching TRBD2. The V segment lost 0 bases and the J segment 5 bases; nucleotides outside the gene matches: 5. This CDR3 has 15 amino acids. CDR1 SGHAT and CDR2 FQDESV come from the germline V gene (reference sequence).

The chain couples TRBV6-5 to TRBJ2-5, with D perhaps TRBD1 or TRBD2 (5 bases each). The CDR3 is 14 amino acids. CDR1 is MNHEY, CDR2 SVGAGI, per germline. The V and J ends lost 4 bases and 3 bases respectively, with 12 bases between them. Here the CDR3 reads CASSLGTSEETQYF. CDR3 sequence (DNA): TGTGCCAGCAGTTTGGGGACCTCCGAAGAGACCCAGTACTTC.

This clonotype occurred many times. This chain joins TRBV30 and TRBJ2-7; the D gene is possibly TRBD1 (6 bases). The CDR3 consists of 14 residues. The germline V gene encodes CDR1 GTSNPN and CDR2 SVGIG (reference sequence). Trimming took 4 bases from V and 6 from J, leaving 19 bases between them. CDR3 bases: TGTGCCTGGACTGTAGGGGCAGGGGTCGGCGAGCAGTACTTC. Residues: CAWTVGAGVGEQYF.

Within the sample, this clonotype is medium-sized. The V call is TRBV11-1, the J call TRBJ1-4, with D unclear. The germline V gene has CDR1 SGHAT and CDR2 FQDESV (reference sequence). V shed 4 bases and J shed 5 bases, with 11 bases lying between them. CDR3 length: 14 amino acids. Written as DNA, the CDR3 is TGTGCCAGCAGCTCGTCCGGCTGGAATGAAAAACTGTTTTTT. Translating it yields CASSSSGWNEKLFF.

This clonotype was recorded a few times. CDR3 nucleotides: TGTGCCAGTAGTAGCGGGGGGTCCACCTCCTACAATGAGCAGTTCTTC. Amino acids: CASSSGGSTSYNEQFF. The chain uses TRBV19 and TRBJ2-1; 8 bases are a match to TRBD2. Germline assignment: CDR1 LNHDA and CDR2 SQIVND (reference sequence). The length of the CDR3 is 16 residues. V lost 4 bases to trimming and J lost 0 bases; unmatched junction nucleotides: 5.

The genes are TRBV7-2 and TRBJ2-5; D is possibly TRBD1 (6 bases). Trimming removed 1 base at V and 2 bases at J, with 17 bases between. CDR1 and CDR2 from the germline V gene are SGHTA and FQGNSA. This CDR3 contains 17 residues. CDR3: CASSLGTDSGPQETQYF. As DNA, the CDR3 is TGTGCCAGCAGCTTAGGCACGGACAGCGGACCTCAAGAGACCCAGTACTTC.

The V call is TRBV12-3 or TRBV12-4, the J call TRBJ1-2; possibly TRBD1 for D (5 bases). The CDR3 has 12 amino acids. V was trimmed by 2 bases and J by 6 bases, leaving 7 bases between them. CDR3 bases: TGTGCCAGCAGTTTACGGGGGGATGGCTACACCTTC. Amino acids: CASSLRGDGYTF.

By share, this clonotype counts as medium-sized (0.01 to 0.1%). This sequence joins TRBV19 and TRBJ2-2, with D perhaps matching TRBD1 or TRBD2 (5 bases each). Germline V gives CDR1 LNHDA, CDR2 SQIVND (reference sequence). The CDR3 runs to 16 residues. Trimming cost V 6 bases and J 6 bases, with 20 bases left between them. Written as DNA, the CDR3 is TGTGCCAGTAGCCCCATGGCCGAGGGGCGACCCGGGGAGCTGTTTTTT. This gives the protein CASSPMAEGRPGELFF.

The chain links TRBV20-1 to TRBJ1-2; 11 bases align to TRBD1. Germline V gives CDR1 DFQATT, CDR2 SNEGSKA (reference sequence). Germline trimming cut 3 bases from V and 8 bases from J; bases unmatched to any gene: 2. The CDR3 covers 12 residues. This CDR3 reads CSASRDRGGYTF. CDR3 bases: TGCAGTGCTAGCAGGGACAGGGGGGGCTACACCTTC.

This clonotype is classed as medium-sized. The V call is TRBV19, the J call TRBJ2-6; D possibly corresponds to TRBD1 (6 bases). Germline loops: CDR1 LNHDA, CDR2 SQIVND (reference sequence). CDR3 length equals 17 residues. V lost 6 bases and J 0 bases, leaving 15 bases between the germline ends. CDR3 sequence (DNA): TGTGCCAGTAGCCCATCGTGGGACACCTCTGGGGCCAACGTCCTGACTTTC. Amino acids: CASSPSWDTSGANVLTF.

This clonotype was seen a few times. This rearrangement joins TRBV6-2 or TRBV6-3 to TRBJ2-7, with 7 bases matching TRBD1. This CDR3 comprises 11 residues. CDR1 is MNHEY and CDR2 is SVGEGT in the germline V gene. V shed 10 bases, J shed 6 bases, and the junction held 6 bases outside the gene matches. CDR3 coding DNA: TGTGCCACCCAGCGACAGGGCGAGCAGTACTTC. Its protein is CATQRQGEQYF.

In this sample, this clonotype turned up many times. The chain joins TRBV27 to TRBJ2-7; D may be TRBD1 (7 bases). Trimming took off 3 bases at V and 3 bases at J, with 21 bases between the two ends. Germline loops: CDR1 MNHEY, CDR2 SMNVEV (reference sequence). CDR3 length: 17 amino acids. The CDR3 bases are TGTGCCAGCAGTTTTCGTCACGTGACAGGGAGGAACTACGAGCAGTACTTC. Translating it yields CASSFRHVTGRNYEQYF.

By its share, this clonotype is medium-sized. The rearrangement joins TRBV6-5 to TRBJ2-2; D unresolved. The V gene lost 5 bases and the J gene lost 7 bases, with 20 bases spanning the gap. From germline, CDR1 is MNHEY and CDR2 SVGAGI. The CDR3 totals 16 residues. CDR3 amino acids: CASSPSRSLTGGELFF. The CDR3 coding sequence is TGTGCCAGCAGTCCTTCTCGCTCATTAACTGGCGGGGAGCTGTTTTTT.